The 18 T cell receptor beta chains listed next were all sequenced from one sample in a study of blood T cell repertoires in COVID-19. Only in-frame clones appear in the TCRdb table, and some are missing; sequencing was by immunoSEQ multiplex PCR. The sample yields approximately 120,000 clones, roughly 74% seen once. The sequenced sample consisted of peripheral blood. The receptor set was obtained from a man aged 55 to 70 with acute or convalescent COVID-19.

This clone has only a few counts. The CDR3 loop reads CASSQESPTSYSNQPQHF. CDR3 in DNA: TGCGCCAGCAGCCAAGAGAGTCCCACCTCTTATAGCAATCAGCCCCAGCATTTT. The V and J genes are TRBV4-1 and TRBJ1-5; D gene ambiguous. There are 18 residues in the CDR3. Germline V gene data show CDR1 as MGHRA and CDR2 as YSYEKL. The V end was cut by 0 bases, the J end by 0 bases, with 15 bases between.

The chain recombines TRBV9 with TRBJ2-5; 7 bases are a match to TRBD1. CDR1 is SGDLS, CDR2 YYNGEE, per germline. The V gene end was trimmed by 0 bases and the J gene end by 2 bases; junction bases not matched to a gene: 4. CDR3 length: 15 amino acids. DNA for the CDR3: TGTGCCAGCAGCGTAGCGCCGGGACAGCAAGAGACCCAGTACTTC. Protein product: CASSVAPGQQETQYF.

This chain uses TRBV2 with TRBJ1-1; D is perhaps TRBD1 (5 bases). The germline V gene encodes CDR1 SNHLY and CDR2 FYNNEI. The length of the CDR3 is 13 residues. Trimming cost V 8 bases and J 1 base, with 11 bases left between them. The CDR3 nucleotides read TGTGCCAGCTTCAGGGCAACGAACACTGAAGCTTTCTTT. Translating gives CASFRATNTEAFF.

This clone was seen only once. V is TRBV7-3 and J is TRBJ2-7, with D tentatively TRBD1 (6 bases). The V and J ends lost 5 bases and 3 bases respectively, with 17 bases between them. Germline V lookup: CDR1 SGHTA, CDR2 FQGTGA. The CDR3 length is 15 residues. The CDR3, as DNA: TGTGCCAGCAGCCGATCAGCAGGGGCCGTCTACGAGCAGTACTTC. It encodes CASSRSAGAVYEQYF. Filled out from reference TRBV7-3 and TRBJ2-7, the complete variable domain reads GAGVSQTPSNKVTEKGKYVELRCDPISGHTALYWYRQSLGQGPEFLIYFQGTGAADDSGLPNDRFFAVRPEGSVSTLKIQRTERGDSAVYLCASSRSAGAVYEQYFGPGTRLTVT.

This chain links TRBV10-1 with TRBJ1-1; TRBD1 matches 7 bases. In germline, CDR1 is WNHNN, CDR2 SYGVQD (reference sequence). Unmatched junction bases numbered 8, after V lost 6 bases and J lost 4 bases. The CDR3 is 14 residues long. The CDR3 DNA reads TGCGCCAGCAGGCCAGGGGGACCGGTCACTGAAGCTTTCTTT. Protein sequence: CASRPGGPVTEAFF.

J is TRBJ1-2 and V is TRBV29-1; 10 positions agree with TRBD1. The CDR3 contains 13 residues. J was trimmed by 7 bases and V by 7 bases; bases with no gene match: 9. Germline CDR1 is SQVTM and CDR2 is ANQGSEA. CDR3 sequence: CSARDRGMSGYTF. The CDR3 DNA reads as TGCAGCGCTCGGGACAGGGGTATGAGTGGCTACACCTTC.

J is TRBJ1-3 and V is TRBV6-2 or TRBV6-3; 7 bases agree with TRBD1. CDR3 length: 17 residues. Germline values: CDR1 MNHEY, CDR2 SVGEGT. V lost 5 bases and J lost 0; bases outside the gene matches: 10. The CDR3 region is CASSDPGQLTSGNTIYF. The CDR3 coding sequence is TGTGCCAGCAGTGATCCGGGACAGCTAACCTCTGGAAACACCATATATTTT.

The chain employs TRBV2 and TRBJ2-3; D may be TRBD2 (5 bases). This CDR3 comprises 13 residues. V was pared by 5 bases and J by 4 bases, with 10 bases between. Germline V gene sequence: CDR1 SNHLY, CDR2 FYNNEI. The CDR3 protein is CASSFEGSDTQYF. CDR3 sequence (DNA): TGTGCCAGCAGTTTCGAGGGTTCAGATACGCAGTATTTT.

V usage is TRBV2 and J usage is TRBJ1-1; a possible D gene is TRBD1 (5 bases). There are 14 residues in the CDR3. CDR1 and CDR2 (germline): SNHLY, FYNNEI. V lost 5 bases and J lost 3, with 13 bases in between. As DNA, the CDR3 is TGTGCCAGCAGTTACAGTGAAGGGGACACTGAAGCTTTCTTT. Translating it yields CASSYSEGDTEAFF.

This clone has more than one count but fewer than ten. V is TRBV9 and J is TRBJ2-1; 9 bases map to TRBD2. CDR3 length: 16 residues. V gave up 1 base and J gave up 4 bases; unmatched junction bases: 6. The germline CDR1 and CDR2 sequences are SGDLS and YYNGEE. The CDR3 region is CASSVRFSGGYNEQFF. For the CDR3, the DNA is TGTGCCAGCAGCGTAAGGTTCAGCGGGGGGTACAATGAGCAGTTCTTC.

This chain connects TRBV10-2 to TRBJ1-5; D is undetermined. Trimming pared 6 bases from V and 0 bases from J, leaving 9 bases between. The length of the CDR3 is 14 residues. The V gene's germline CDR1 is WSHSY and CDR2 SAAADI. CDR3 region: CASRGGYSNQPQHF. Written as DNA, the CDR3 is TGCGCCAGCAGGGGAGGGTATAGCAATCAGCCCCAGCATTTT.

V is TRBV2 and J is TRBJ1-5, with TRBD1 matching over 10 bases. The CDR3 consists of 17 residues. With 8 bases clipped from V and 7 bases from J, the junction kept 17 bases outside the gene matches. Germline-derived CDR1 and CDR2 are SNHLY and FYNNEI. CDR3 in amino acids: CASGSSGTGAVVQPQHF. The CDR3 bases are TGTGCCAGCGGGAGTTCCGGGACAGGGGCCGTCGTACAGCCCCAGCATTTT.

The CDR3 loop reads CATGLAGGSQVQYF. The CDR3, as DNA: TGTGCCACGGGACTAGCGGGGGGTTCCCAAGTGCAGTATTTT. The chain has TRBV19 and TRBJ2-3, with 15 bases lining up with TRBD2. V shed 10 bases and J 11 bases; nucleotides not matched to a gene: 10. This CDR3 region has 14 residues. Germline V gives CDR1 LNHDA, CDR2 SQIVND (reference sequence).

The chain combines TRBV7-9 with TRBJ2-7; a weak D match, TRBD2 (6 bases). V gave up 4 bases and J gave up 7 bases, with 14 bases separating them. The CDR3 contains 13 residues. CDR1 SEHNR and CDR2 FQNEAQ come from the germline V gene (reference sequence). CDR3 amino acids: CASSSQPGGEQYF. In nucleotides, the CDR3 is TGTGCCAGCAGCTCTCAACCTGGGGGGGAGCAGTACTTC.

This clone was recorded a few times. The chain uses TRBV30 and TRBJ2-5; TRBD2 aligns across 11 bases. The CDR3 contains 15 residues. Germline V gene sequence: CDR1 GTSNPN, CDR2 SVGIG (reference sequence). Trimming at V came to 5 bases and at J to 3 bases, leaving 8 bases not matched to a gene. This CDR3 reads CAWGVAGGQKETQYF. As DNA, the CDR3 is TGTGCCTGGGGAGTAGCGGGAGGGCAAAAAGAGACCCAGTACTTC.

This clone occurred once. DNA of the CDR3: TGCGCCAGCAGTGAGGGGGCTCATACGCAGTATTTT. Amino acids: CASSEGAHTQYF. The rearrangement joins TRBV10-2 to TRBJ2-3; TRBD1 is a possible D gene (5 bases). The CDR3 has 12 amino acids. Trimming removed 2 bases from V and 7 bases from J, with 7 bases in between. CDR1 is WSHSY and CDR2 is SAAADI in the germline V gene.

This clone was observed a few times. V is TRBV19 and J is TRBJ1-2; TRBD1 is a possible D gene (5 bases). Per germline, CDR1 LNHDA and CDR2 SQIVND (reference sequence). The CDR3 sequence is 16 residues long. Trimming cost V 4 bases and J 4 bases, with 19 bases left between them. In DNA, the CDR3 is TGTGCCAGTAGTAGACAGCAAACCTCGGTTATCTATGGCTACACCTTC. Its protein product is CASSRQQTSVIYGYTF. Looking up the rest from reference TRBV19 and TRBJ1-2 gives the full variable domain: DGGITQSPKYLFRKEGQNVTLSCEQNLNHDAMYWYRQDPGQGLRLIYYSQIVNDFQKGDIAEGYSVSREKKESFPLTVTSAQKNPTAFYLCASSRQQTSVIYGYTFGSGTRLTVV.

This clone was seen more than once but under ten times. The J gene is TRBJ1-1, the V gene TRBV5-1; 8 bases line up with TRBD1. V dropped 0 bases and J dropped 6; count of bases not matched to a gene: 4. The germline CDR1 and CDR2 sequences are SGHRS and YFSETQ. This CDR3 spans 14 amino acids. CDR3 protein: CASSLVIQGAEAFF. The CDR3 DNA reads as TGCGCCAGCAGCTTGGTAATACAGGGGGCTGAAGCTTTCTTT.